The rows below give T cell receptor beta chains drawn from one sample of a study of blood T cell repertoires in COVID-19. Only in-frame clones appear in the TCRdb table, and some are missing; sequencing was by immunoSEQ multiplex PCR. The repertoire holds 140,000 or so clones, about 86% seen once, with 3% to 3.5% in the top ten. The sequenced material came from peripheral blood. These receptors were obtained from a woman older than 75 with acute or convalescent COVID-19. The CDR3 runs from the conserved cysteine through the conserved F or W. D genes are given only for firm matches. Size values are once, few and many counts, or a class for expanded clones, and some rows have none.

>.|.|TRBV5-5|TRBJ1-3
CASSSSQVRFSGNTIYF
TGTGCCAGCAGCTCCTCACAGGTCCGTTTCTCTGGAAACACCATATATTTT
>TRBD2|.|TRBV7-9|TRBJ2-2
CASSLGLAGGHRNTGELFF
TGTGCCAGCAGCTTAGGACTAGCGGGGGGCCACAGGAACACCGGGGAGCTGTTTTTT
>TRBD1|once|TRBV3-1/TRBV3-2|TRBJ1-6
CASSQDRGLYNSPLHF
TGTGCCAGCAGCCAAGACAGGGGGCTCTATAATTCACCCCTCCACTTT
>.|.|TRBV2|TRBJ1-2
CASSVQGSYGYTF
TGTGCCAGCAGCGTACAGGGATCCTATGGCTACACCTTC
>.|.|TRBV7-3|TRBJ1-6
CASSLLGGSSPLHF
TGTGCCAGCAGCCTCCTTGGGGGGAGTTCACCCCTCCACTTT
>.|few|TRBV5-1|TRBJ1-5
CASSLAGFGPQHF
TGCGCCAGCAGCTTGGCAGGCTTTGGGCCCCAGCATTTT
>TRBD2|.|TRBV7-2|TRBJ2-1
CASSLYGGATYNEQFF
TGTGCCAGCAGCTTATACGGGGGGGCCACCTACAATGAGCAGTTCTTC
>.|.|TRBV5-1|TRBJ1-1
CASSLAEGETSTEAFF
TGCGCCAGCAGCTTGGCCGAGGGGGAAACTTCCACTGAAGCTTTCTTT
>.|once|TRBV6-5|TRBJ2-7
CASAKQGSSYEQYF
TGTGCCAGCGCGAAGCAGGGGAGCTCCTACGAGCAGTACTTC
>.|few|TRBV5-5|TRBJ1-1
CASSFGGQLEAFF
TGTGCCAGCAGCTTCGGCGGCCAGCTCGAAGCTTTCTTT
>.|few|TRBV7-3|TRBJ2-2
CASSLQANTGELFF
TGTGCCAGCAGCTTGCAGGCGAACACCGGGGAGCTGTTTTTT
>.|.|TRBV12-5|TRBJ2-5
CASGLVLAGGETQYF
TGTGCTAGTGGTTTGGTTTTGGCAGGCGGGGAGACCCAGTACTTC
>.|.|TRBV7-2|TRBJ1-5
CASSLQGDQPQHF
TGTGCCAGCAGCTTACAAGGGGATCAGCCCCAGCATTTT
>TRBD2|.|TRBV7-9|TRBJ2-3
CASSRLAGVDTQYF
TGTGCCAGCAGCAGACTAGCGGGGGTAGATACGCAGTATTTT
>.|.|TRBV9|TRBJ1-1
CASSRPGYTEAFF
TGTGCCAGCAGCCGGCCGGGATATACTGAAGCTTTCTTT
>TRBD1|.|TRBV4-1|TRBJ1-1
CASSQADRVWNTEAFF
TGCGCCAGCAGCCAAGCGGACAGGGTATGGAACACTGAAGCTTTCTTT
>TRBD1|.|TRBV6-5|TRBJ1-1
CASSLTGEGTEAFF
TGTGCCAGCAGCCTGACAGGGGAGGGCACTGAAGCTTTCTTT
>TRBD1|.|TRBV19|TRBJ2-7
CASRGQGSYEQYF
TGTGCCAGTAGGGGACAGGGCTCCTACGAGCAGTACTTC
>.|.|TRBV7-2|TRBJ1-1
CASSFATGNTEAFF
TGTGCCAGCAGCTTCGCGACGGGGAACACTGAAGCTTTCTTT
>.|once|TRBV27|TRBJ2-7
CASSFQGSEQYF
TGTGCCAGCAGTTTTCAGGGTTCCGAGCAGTACTTC
>.|.|TRBV30|TRBJ1-6
CAWSRSSPLHF
TGTGCCTGGAGTAGGAGTTCACCCCTCCACTTT
>.|few|TRBV7-9|TRBJ1-5
CASSLGTRQGNQPQHF
TGTGCCAGCAGCCTAGGCACGAGACAGGGCAATCAGCCCCAGCATTTT
>.|.|TRBV6-2/TRBV6-3|TRBJ2-1
CASSYAGNSYNEQFF
TGTGCCAGCAGTTACGCCGGGAACTCCTACAATGAGCAGTTCTTC
>TRBD2|.|TRBV11-2|TRBJ2-4
CASSPGLAGLAKNIQYF
TGTGCCAGCAGCCCAGGACTAGCGGGACTAGCCAAAAACATTCAGTACTTC
>.|.|TRBV5-1|TRBJ2-7
CASSFSGDYEQYF
TGCGCCAGCAGCTTCTCGGGGGACTACGAGCAGTACTTC
>.|once|TRBV7-9|TRBJ1-1
CASSLVQVEAFF
TGTGCCAGCAGCTTAGTGCAGGTTGAAGCTTTCTTT
>TRBD1|.|TRBV5-4|TRBJ1-5
CASSLWTGAYSNQPQHF
TGTGCCAGCAGCTTGTGGACAGGGGCTTATAGCAATCAGCCCCAGCATTTT
>.|.|TRBV27|TRBJ1-6
CASSFSIRDSPLHF
TGTGCCAGCAGTTTCTCCATCAGGGATTCACCCCTCCACTTT
>.|.|TRBV15|TRBJ1-2
CATSRGTNYGYTF
TGTGCCACCAGCAGAGGGACAAACTATGGCTACACCTTC
>.|.|TRBV7-3|TRBJ1-1
CASSLSRGIGNTEAFF
TGTGCCAGCAGCTTAAGTAGGGGGATTGGAAACACTGAAGCTTTCTTT
>.|.|TRBV19|TRBJ1-1
CASSPHGDTEAFF
TGTGCCAGTAGTCCACACGGGGACACTGAAGCTTTCTTT
>.|.|TRBV5-1|TRBJ2-5
CASSSDRWGYQETQYF
TGCGCCAGCAGCTCAGACAGGTGGGGGTACCAAGAGACCCAGTACTTC
>.|.|TRBV6-6|TRBJ1-5
CASTGGVGQPQHF
TGTGCCAGCACCGGGGGGGTGGGACAGCCCCAGCATTTT
>TRBD2|.|TRBV11-2|TRBJ2-3
CASSLNSGGGYDTQYF
TGTGCCAGCAGCTTAAACAGCGGGGGGGGATATGATACGCAGTATTTT
>TRBD1|once|TRBV6-1|TRBJ2-1
CASSAIQGASYNEQFF
TGTGCCAGCAGTGCGATTCAGGGGGCTTCCTACAATGAGCAGTTCTTC
>.|.|TRBV28|TRBJ1-5
CASSPSGGRPGVSNQPQHF
TGTGCCAGCAGTCCCTCCGGGGGTCGGCCCGGGGTAAGCAATCAGCCCCAGCATTTT
>TRBD1|.|TRBV5-4|TRBJ2-2
CASSLAPAGQGPNTGELFF
TGTGCCAGCAGCTTGGCCCCCGCGGGACAGGGGCCGAACACCGGGGAGCTGTTTTTT
>.|.|TRBV19|TRBJ1-2
CASSIPATRGYTF
TGTGCCAGTAGTATCCCGGCGACGAGGGGCTACACCTTC
>TRBD2|.|TRBV5-1|TRBJ2-3
CASRVTSGGSTDTQYF
TGCGCCAGCAGGGTGACTAGCGGGGGAAGCACAGATACGCAGTATTTT